The entry below describes one TCR beta chain. Its antigen remains unidentified. Base qualities are not recorded, but no much larger clone differs from it by a single base. The time point label corresponds to: baseline before oral tofacitinib. Lesional scalp punch biopsies and peripheral blood were obtained from alopecia areata patients. After PBMCs were isolated by density centrifugation and stained for CD3, CD4 and CD8, a FACSAria was used to sort CD4+ and CD8+ T cells. The library was built by means of the immunoSEQ multiplex PCR assay. RNA was extracted from all samples and reverse transcribed into cDNA as template for TCR sequencing. SuperScript III was used to make first-strand cDNA, primed with a 2:1 mix of oligo-dT and random hexamers. A synthetic immune receptor repertoire was used to assess amplification bias, and residual bias was removed computationally. In the original analysis: After raw reads were preprocessed to remove errors, the CDR3 was defined following IMGT conventions as running from the conserved cysteine to phenylalanine. Clonality was calculated as 1 minus Shannon entropy normalized by log2 of the number of productive unique TCRs. CD4 or CD8 identity of scalp clones was inferred by cross-referencing scalp TCRbeta sequences with sorted blood CD4 and CD8 repertoires. TCRdb holds this immuneACCESS table with in-frame rearrangements only. Some clones are missing; in checked studies, unresolved V genes explain under half, and the rest has no known cause. The V and J calls and the clone size are those of that table, but D and trimming were determined from the DNA. The sample has 180,000 or so clones on record, just over 65% of them singletons. Clones ranked in the top ten supply around 10% of the sample.

The entry originates in a study of CD8+ T cells in alopecia areata (dated by TCRdb to the late 2010s). For the wider study: Treated patients were enrolled in an open-label pilot trial of oral tofacitinib at 5 to 10 mg twice daily for moderate-to-severe alopecia areata. Patients stayed on tofacitinib for 6 to 18 months and then had 6 months of follow-up off drug so that delayed response and recurrence could be assessed. To study T cell clonal expansion in alopecia areata, the researchers applied high-throughput TCRbeta sequencing to both the C3H/HeJ mouse model and human patients. Human TCRbeta sequencing covered scalp tissue and sorted CD4+ and CD8+ peripheral blood T cells from patchy and totalis/universalis alopecia areata patients and healthy controls. Tofacitinib-treated patients had biopsies at baseline and at 4 and 24 weeks of treatment, with a later scalp biopsy in several patients. Scalp clonality was compared across normal scalp (n=4), patchy alopecia areata scalp (n=8), and alopecia totalis/universalis scalp (n=8). RNA was obtained with the PAXgene miRNA kit for fixed scalp, the miRNeasy kit for PBMCs, and the RNeasy kit for mouse skin. immunoSEQ multiplex PCR using 35 Vbeta forward primers and 13 Jbeta reverse primers was used to amplify TCRbeta CDR3 regions.

The CDR3, from cysteine to phenylalanine, totals 13 residues. The read is trimmed to its CDR3 DNA, 39 bases read in frame from base 1. CDR1 and CDR2 were assigned from the germline V gene (reference sequence) as MNHEY and SMNVEV. The trim is 5 bases for V and 4 bases for J, with a gap of 11 bases between the germline ends. General study outcomes and caveats: Shared TCR sequences between patients were less evident than in mice, which may be partly attributable to HLA diversity in the patient population. Unlike mouse skin, where gammadelta T cells dominate, normal human skin contains resident alphabeta T cells that get sequenced too, which complicates analysis of the scalp TCR repertoire. Lesional scalp, especially in alopecia totalis/universalis, showed higher clonality and more expanded CD8+ clones than normal scalp, suggesting antigenic drive.

The material was CD8+ T cells sorted from blood, obtained at week 0. The clonotype comes from a human donor with alopecia areata. The rearrangement joined TRBV27 to TRBJ1-1; TRBD1 might be the D gene, on 5 matching bases. The CDR3 here reads CASSLGVITEAFF. In nucleotide form, the sequence is TGTGCCAGCAGTCTAGGGGTTATCACTGAAGCTTTCTTT.